The text below deals with one T cell receptor beta chain. Authors' methods: From reference gene primer amplification, estimates of nucleated cell counts were derived. Sequencing used immunoSEQ multiplex PCR; TCRdb keeps in-frame clones, though not all of them. V, J and clone size were drawn from that table, and D and trimming were deduced from the DNA. The sample gives about 26,000 clones, 90% of which show up once; roughly 7.2% is in the top ten. This entry comes from a study of blood T cell repertoires in COVID-19. V was cut by 0 bases and J by 6 bases, with 16 bases left in between. Germline V gene data show CDR1 as SGHKS and CDR2 as YYEKEE (reference sequence). This CDR3 region has 15 residues.

The chain employs TRBV5-5 and TRBJ2-7, with D tentatively TRBD1 (6 bases). Sequencing used peripheral blood. This sequence originates from a human donor in a cohort sampled during active COVID-19. CDR3 region: CASSLDGGGLFEQYF. CDR3 bases: TGTGCCAGCAGCTTGGATGGTGGGGGCCTTTTCGAGCAGTACTTC.